This T cell receptor (beta chain) was found in a study of blood T cell repertoires in COVID-19. At the level of the study: Acute and convalescent COVID-19 specimens originated in the United States, Italy and Spain. Sources were T cells, B-cell-depleted T cells, or PBMCs; the material itself was cDNA or gDNA.

Germline-derived CDR1 and CDR2 are SGHTA and FQGNSA. This CDR3 has 14 residues. V trimming: 6 bases; J trimming: 4 bases; junction bases outside the gene matches: 6. The authors' processing: It was from reference gene primer amplification that nucleated cell counts were estimated. The protocol was immunoSEQ multiplex PCR, while the TCRdb copy is restricted to in-frame clones and leaves out a portion. The D gene and trimming were derived from the DNA, and the V and J assignments and clone size from that table. The data contain about 130,000 clones, 75% to 90% of them singletons. This sequence joins TRBV7-2 and TRBJ2-5, with 9 positions matching TRBD2. The sample consisted of peripheral blood. The receptor was isolated from a man aged 50-60 years with active or convalescent COVID-19. In DNA form, the CDR3 reads TGTGCCAGCAGGCGGGGGGGCCACGTAGAGACCCAGTACTTC. Protein product: CASRRGGHVETQYF. Full variable domain (rest looked up from reference TRBV7-2 and TRBJ2-5): GAGVSQSPSNKVTEKGKDVELRCDPISGHTALYWYRQSLGQGLEFLIYFQGNSAPDKSGLPSDRFSAERTGGSVSTLTIQRTQQEDSAVYLCASRRGGHVETQYFGPGTRLLVL.